The T cell receptor (beta chain) described here comes from a study of tumor-infiltrating lymphocytes in localized non-small cell lung cancer. Overall study context: The cohort mixed smokers and never-smokers, several histologies, and some post-neoadjuvant-chemotherapy samples. Resected tumor was paired with non-adjacent uninvolved lung from the same patient.

TCRdb keeps only in-frame clones here, not all; method: immunoSEQ multiplex PCR. Of about 8,500 clones listed, over 65% are singletons. With respect to this clone: What it recognizes is unknown.

The study's findings and limits: T-cell fraction did not differ between immunotypes IM1 and IM2. Available tissue quantity limited TCR sequencing to a patient subset.

This sequence originates from a human donor with non-small cell lung cancer. Material for sequencing was uninvolved lung tissue not adjacent to the tumor.

In nucleotides, the CDR3 is TGCGCCAGCAGCCTCAGGGGGCGATTCACAGATACGCAGTATTTT. Amino acids: CASSLRGRFTDTQYF. The genes are TRBV5-1 and TRBJ2-3; 8 nucleotides match TRBD1. V was pared by 4 bases and J by 2 bases, with 6 bases of the junction left unmatched. Germline V gene data show CDR1 as SGHRS and CDR2 as YFSETQ. CDR3 length: 15 amino acids.